This T cell receptor (beta chain) was obtained from a study of radiotherapy plus CTLA-4 blockade in lung cancer. Generated by immunoSEQ multiplex PCR, the TCRdb table keeps only in-frame clones and is missing some. Of 90,000 or so clones in the sample, about 90% were seen once. Points from the study as a whole: Increased serum interferon-beta after radiation also reportedly predicted response strongly. Radiotherapy was combined with ipilimumab, and tumor-derived TCR clones then expanded in blood.

V was cut by 4 bases and J by 5 bases, with 20 bases left in between. Germline V gene lookup returns CDR1 SGHNT and CDR2 YYREEE (reference sequence). The CDR3 has 16 amino acids. Concerning this clone: Its specificity is unknown.

V and J are TRBV5-4 and TRBJ2-3; TRBD2 might be the D (6 bases). The material was peripheral blood, obtained from a patient treated with radiotherapy plus ipilimumab. The TCR sequence derives from a human donor with non-small cell lung cancer who had a partial response to radiotherapy plus ipilimumab. As DNA, the CDR3 is TGTGCCAGCAGCACCCTGGCCGGGAGACGCGGAGATACGCAGTATTTT. Its translation: CASSTLAGRRGDTQYF.